This T cell receptor (beta chain) is drawn from a study of cytomegalovirus exposure and HLA in healthy donors. Study background: The 130 or so validation repertoires, a later analysis reported, used the same platform as the approximately 730 repertoires from the first cohort.

The assay was immunoSEQ multiplex PCR, and TCRdb's table has in-frame clones only and misses some. Found here are about 130,000 clones, approximately 84% of them singletons; the top ten hold 30%. Germline loops: CDR1 SGHTA, CDR2 FQGTGA. CDR3 size: 14 residues. Trimming cost V 8 bases and J 2 bases, with 14 bases left between them. Sequences were obtained from PBMCs. The TCR was taken from a man younger than 40 in good health and CMV-seropositive. V usage is TRBV7-3 and J usage is TRBJ2-3; D is possibly TRBD1 (6 bases). CDR3 residues: CASGLRGPTDTQYF. The CDR3, as DNA: TGTGCCAGCGGCCTCAGGGGTCCCACAGATACGCAGTATTTT.